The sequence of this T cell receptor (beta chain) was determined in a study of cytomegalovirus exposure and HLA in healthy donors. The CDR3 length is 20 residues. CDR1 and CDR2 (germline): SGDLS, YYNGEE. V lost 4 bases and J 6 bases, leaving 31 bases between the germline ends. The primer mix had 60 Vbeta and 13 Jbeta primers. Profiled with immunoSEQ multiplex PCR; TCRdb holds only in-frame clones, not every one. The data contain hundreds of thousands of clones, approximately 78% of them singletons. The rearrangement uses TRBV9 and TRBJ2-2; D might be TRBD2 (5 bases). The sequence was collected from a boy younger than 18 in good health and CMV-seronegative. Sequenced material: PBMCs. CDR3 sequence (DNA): TGTGCCAGCAGCCCTGGGGTAGCGTTTCAGTATTTGGCGGTTTCCGGGGAGCTGTTTTTT. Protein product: CASSPGVAFQYLAVSGELFF.